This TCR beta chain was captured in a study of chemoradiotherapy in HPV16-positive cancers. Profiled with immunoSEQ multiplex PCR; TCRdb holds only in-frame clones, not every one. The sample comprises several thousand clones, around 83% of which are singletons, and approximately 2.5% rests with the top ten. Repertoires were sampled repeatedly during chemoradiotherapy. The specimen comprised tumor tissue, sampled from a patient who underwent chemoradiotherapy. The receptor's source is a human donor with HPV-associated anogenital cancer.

For the CDR3, the DNA is TGTGCCAGCAGTGAAGGCAGGGCCGCTGGAAACACCATATATTTT. The encoded protein is CASSEGRAAGNTIYF. The rearrangement joins TRBV6-1 to TRBJ1-3, with D tentatively TRBD1 (5 bases). Germline assignment: CDR1 MNHNS and CDR2 SASEGT. This CDR3 is 15 amino acids long. Trimming took 1 base from V and 2 from J, leaving 9 bases between them.